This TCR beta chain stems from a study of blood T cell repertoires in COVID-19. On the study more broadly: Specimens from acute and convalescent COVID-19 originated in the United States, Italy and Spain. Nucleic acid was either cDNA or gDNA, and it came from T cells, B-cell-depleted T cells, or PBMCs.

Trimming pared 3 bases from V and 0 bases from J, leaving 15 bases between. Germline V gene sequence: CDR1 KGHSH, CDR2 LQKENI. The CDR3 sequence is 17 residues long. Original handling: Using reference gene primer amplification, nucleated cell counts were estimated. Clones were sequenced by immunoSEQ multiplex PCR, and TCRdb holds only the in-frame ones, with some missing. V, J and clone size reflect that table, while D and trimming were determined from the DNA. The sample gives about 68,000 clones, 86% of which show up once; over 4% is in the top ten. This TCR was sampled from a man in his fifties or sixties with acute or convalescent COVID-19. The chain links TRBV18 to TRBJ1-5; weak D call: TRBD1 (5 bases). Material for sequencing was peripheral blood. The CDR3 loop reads CASSPTGDVYSNQPQHF. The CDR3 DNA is TGTGCCAGCTCACCGACGGGGGACGTCTATAGCAATCAGCCCCAGCATTTT.